The 20 T cell receptor beta chains reported below all come from one sample, sequenced in a study of early T cells in non-severe SARS-CoV-2 infection (dated by TCRdb to the early 2020s). Library method: 5' RACE. Sequenced using a NextSeq 500. TCRdb itself trimmed the public reads at Q25 with fastp, ran MiXCR and retained productive beta chains. Each record represents a unique CDR3 protein, reported with the most common genes and DNA among its rows. This sample holds about 70,000 distinct CDR3 sequences; around 15% were observed only once. Around 3.7% of the sample is in the top ten clones. The sample was whole blood, taken at baseline. The receptors derive from an adult who was a healthcare worker with PCR-confirmed SARS-CoV-2 infection or an uninfected control (not recorded which).

This clonotype was seen more than once but under ten times. The chain carries TRBV7-3 and TRBJ2-2; unclear D gene. Germline lookup yields CDR1 SGHTA and CDR2 FQGTGA. The CDR3 is 16 amino acids. V lost 5 bases to trimming and J lost 0 bases, with 13 bases between them. CDR3 loop: CASSAGAVTNTGELFF. In DNA form, the CDR3 reads TGTGCCAGCAGCGCCGGAGCAGTAACGAACACCGGGGAGCTGTTTTTT.

This clonotype was seen many times. The CDR3 region has the DNA TGTGCCAGCAGCTCGTATGTCTCTACGGCCAACGTCCTGACTTTC. Its translation: CASSSYVSTANVLTF. The V and J genes are TRBV7-9 and TRBJ2-6; D is unresolved. CDR3 size: 15 residues. CDR1 is SEHNR and CDR2 is FQNEAQ in the germline V gene (reference sequence). Trimming shortened V by 4 bases and J by 6 bases, and 13 bases separated the two germline ends.

This clonotype was counted a few times. The chain recombines TRBV5-5 with TRBJ1-5; tentatively, D is TRBD1 (6 bases). The ends were cut back, 5 bases at V and 2 bases at J, with 11 bases in the middle. Per germline, CDR1 SGHKS and CDR2 YYEKEE (reference sequence). The CDR3 length is 14 residues. CDR3 residues: CASSDAGGNQPQHF. The DNA of the CDR3 is TGTGCCAGCAGTGATGCAGGGGGCAATCAGCCCCAGCATTTT.

The genes are TRBV19 and TRBJ2-1; 12 bases match TRBD2. The CDR3 has 17 amino acids. Unmatched junction bases numbered 8, after V lost 8 bases and J lost 0 bases. In germline, CDR1 is LNHDA, CDR2 SQIVND (reference sequence). CDR3 in amino acids: CASGGTGLAGSYNEQFF. CDR3 nucleotides: TGTGCCAGTGGTGGAACGGGACTAGCGGGCTCCTACAATGAGCAGTTCTTC. The whole variable domain, remainder taken from reference TRBV19 and TRBJ2-1, is DGGITQSPKYLFRKEGQNVTLSCEQNLNHDAMYWYRQDPGQGLRLIYYSQIVNDFQKGDIAEGYSVSREKKESFPLTVTSAQKNPTAFYLCASGGTGLAGSYNEQFFGPGTRLTVL.

The V gene is TRBV4-1, the J gene TRBJ2-7; 10 nucleotides line up with TRBD2. The V segment lost 5 bases and the J segment 4 bases; nucleotides outside the gene matches: 8. Germline CDR1 is MGHRA and CDR2 is YSYEKL. The CDR3 extends over 15 amino acids. The CDR3 DNA reads as TGCGCCAGCAGCTCCCGCACTAGCGGGAATTACGAGCAGTACTTC. Residues: CASSSRTSGNYEQYF.

This clonotype has ten or more counts. The rearrangement links TRBV6-4 to TRBJ2-1; D gene ambiguous. There are 13 residues in the CDR3. Trimming shortened V by 3 bases and J by 10 bases, and 13 bases separated the two germline ends. Germline assignment: CDR1 MRHNA and CDR2 SNTAGT. CDR3: CASSDGQPGEQFF. In nucleotides, the CDR3 is TGTGCCAGCAGTGATGGGCAGCCCGGAGAGCAGTTCTTC.

Comments on this clonotype: A read error is likely, as this CDR3 ends without the conserved phenylalanine or tryptophan. The chain carries TRBV7-9 and TRBJ2-3; 9 bases match TRBD1. V was pared by 4 bases and J by 0 bases, with 5 bases of the junction left unmatched. The CDR3 extends over 16 amino acids. Looked up from germline, CDR1 is SEHNR and CDR2 is FQNEAQ (reference sequence). CDR3 protein: CASSSGTGTSTDTQYS. The CDR3 DNA reads as TGTGCCAGCAGCTCCGGGACAGGGACTAGCACAGATACGCAGTATTCT.

This clonotype was counted at least ten times. V gene TRBV5-1 combines with J gene TRBJ2-1, with TRBD2 identical over 12 bases. The V segment lost 0 bases and the J segment 3 bases; nucleotides outside the gene matches: 4. The CDR3 has 17 residues. Germline loops: CDR1 SGHRS, CDR2 YFSETQ. The CDR3 nucleotides are TGCGCCAGCAGCTTGGGACTAGCGGGAGCGATCTACAATGAGCAGTTCTTC. Translation: CASSLGLAGAIYNEQFF.

This clonotype was counted many times. V is TRBV10-2 and J is TRBJ2-5; maybe TRBD1 (5 bases). This CDR3 has 14 amino acids. V gave up 4 bases and J gave up 0 bases, with 9 bases separating them. Germline V gene sequence: CDR1 WSHSY, CDR2 SAAADI. The CDR3 coding sequence is TGCGCCAGCAGTGGGGGCGGAAACCAAGAGACCCAGTACTTC. Amino acids: CASSGGGNQETQYF.

This chain links TRBV15 with TRBJ2-3; 8 positions agree with TRBD1. V shed 1 base, J shed 0 bases, and the junction held 0 bases outside the gene matches. In germline, CDR1 is LNHNV, CDR2 YYDKDF (reference sequence). The CDR3 has 15 residues. CDR3: CATSRGQGSTDTQYF. The CDR3 nucleotides read TGTGCCACCAGCAGAGGACAGGGGAGCACAGATACGCAGTATTTT.

This clonotype was recorded many times. V gene TRBV2 combines with J gene TRBJ2-5, with D tentatively TRBD1 (6 bases). There are 13 residues in the CDR3. V was trimmed by 5 bases and J by 4 bases, leaving 11 bases between them. Germline V gives CDR1 SNHLY, CDR2 FYNNEI. The CDR3: CASSSQGRETQYF. CDR3 DNA: TGTGCCAGCAGTTCGCAGGGGAGAGAGACCCAGTACTTC.

J is TRBJ1-1 and V is TRBV14; D is uncertain. This CDR3 is built from 14 residues. V lost 10 bases and J lost 2, with 17 bases in between. Germline V gene lookup returns CDR1 SGHDN and CDR2 FVKESK. CDR3 sequence: CANPEDAHNTEAFF. The CDR3, as DNA: TGTGCCAACCCCGAGGACGCCCACAACACTGAAGCTTTCTTT.

The chain carries TRBV20-1 and TRBJ1-1; D is unresolved. The CDR3 is made up of 13 amino acids. V was trimmed by 6 bases and J by 1 base, leaving 12 bases between them. Germline CDR1 DFQATT, CDR2 SNEGSKA (reference sequence). The CDR3 DNA is TGCAGTGCCCCTAGAAACACGAACACTGAAGCTTTCTTT. Translation gives CSAPRNTNTEAFF.

This clonotype appeared a few times. This chain connects TRBV28 to TRBJ2-3, with 7 positions matching TRBD1. The CDR3 loop spans 16 amino acids. V was clipped by 5 bases and J by 2 bases; unmatched bases: 10. Germline CDR1 is MDHEN and CDR2 is SYDVKM. The CDR3 DNA sequence: TGTGCCAGCAGTCCGGCAGGGGGTGGCCCCACAGATACGCAGTATTTT. Translating it yields CASSPAGGGPTDTQYF.

This clonotype turned up a few times. The V call is TRBV28, the J call TRBJ1-5; 10 nucleotides line up with TRBD1. Germline V CDR1 and CDR2: MDHEN, SYDVKM. This CDR3 region has 15 residues. V lost 4 bases, J lost 2 bases, and 2 bases stayed unmatched. This CDR3 is CASSYGTGGNQPQHF. The CDR3, as DNA: TGTGCCAGCAGTTACGGGACAGGGGGCAATCAGCCCCAGCATTTT.

The rearrangement joins TRBV7-9 to TRBJ1-2; D is possibly TRBD1 (5 bases). V was cut by 10 bases and J by 0 bases, with 18 bases left in between. Germline V gene data show CDR1 as SEHNR and CDR2 as FQNEAQ (reference sequence). This CDR3 comprises 15 residues. The CDR3 spells CATDPGTEANYGYTF. Written as DNA, the CDR3 is TGTGCCACCGATCCCGGGACTGAGGCTAACTATGGCTACACCTTC.

This clonotype appeared once. This chain joins TRBV7-2 and TRBJ2-3, with D unresolved. The CDR3 is 15 amino acids. Germline V CDR1 and CDR2: SGHTA, FQGNSA. V lost 5 bases, J lost 0 bases, and 12 bases lay in between. CDR3 nucleotides: TGTGCCAGCAGCCCAATGACCCCTAGCACAGATACGCAGTATTTT. This sequence encodes CASSPMTPSTDTQYF.

This clonotype has a handful of counts. This rearrangement joins TRBV7-2 to TRBJ2-1; D is undetermined. The CDR3 spans 15 residues. V lost 5 bases to trimming and J lost 1 base, with 12 bases between them. Germline V CDR1 and CDR2: SGHTA, FQGNSA. The CDR3 DNA reads as TGTGCCAGCAGCCCAGACTGGGGTTCCTACAATGAGCAGTTCTTC. Translated, it gives CASSPDWGSYNEQFF.

The V and J genes are TRBV27 and TRBJ2-6; maybe TRBD2 (5 bases). Trimming took 7 bases from V and 2 from J, leaving 9 bases between them. This CDR3 has 14 residues. Looked up from germline, CDR1 is MNHEY and CDR2 is SMNVEV (reference sequence). In DNA, the CDR3 is TGTGCCAGCACAACCGGGACTGGGGCCAACGTCCTGACTTTC. It is translated as CASTTGTGANVLTF.

This clonotype has at least ten counts. The chain combines TRBV12-3 or TRBV12-4 with TRBJ2-5, with D maybe TRBD1 (5 bases). Trimming pared 8 bases from V and 4 bases from J, leaving 17 bases between. The CDR3 is 14 residues long. In nucleotides, the CDR3 is TGTGCCAGCTCACCACGGCAGGGTGGAGAGACCCAGTACTTC. Translating gives CASSPRQGGETQYF.